A single sample is the source of the 27 T cell receptor beta chains below, sequenced in a study of blood T cell repertoires in COVID-19. Sequencing used immunoSEQ multiplex PCR; TCRdb keeps in-frame clones, though not all of them. The sample carries more than 95,000 clones, around four fifths recorded once. The sequenced sample consisted of peripheral blood. All receptors derive from a man at least 80 years old with active or convalescent COVID-19.

The rearrangement uses TRBV18 and TRBJ2-7, with D tentatively TRBD1 (6 bases). Germline V gene data show CDR1 as KGHSH and CDR2 as LQKENI. The CDR3 runs to 14 residues. Between the trimmed V and J ends, which lost 5 bases and 3 bases, there was a span of 14 bases. CDR3 DNA: TGTGCCAGCTCAAAACCCGGGACACTCTACGAGCAGTACTTC. Translation: CASSKPGTLYEQYF.

The chain has TRBV6-2 or TRBV6-3 and TRBJ1-6; D remains unclear. Germline V CDR1 and CDR2: MNHEY, SVGEGT. Between the trimmed V and J ends, which lost 5 bases and 6 bases, there was a span of 17 bases. This CDR3 is built from 16 residues. The CDR3 is CASSPEVGSTNSPLHF. The CDR3 nucleotides are TGTGCCAGCAGTCCGGAGGTGGGGAGTACTAATTCACCCCTCCACTTT.

The chain links TRBV11-2 to TRBJ2-3; perhaps TRBD2 as D (5 bases). The CDR3 extends over 19 amino acids. V dropped 2 bases and J dropped 0 bases, with 21 bases sitting between them. Looked up from germline, CDR1 is SGHAT and CDR2 is FQNNGV. CDR3 in DNA: TGTGCCAGCAGCTTACCTCGAGGGAGCAAGTCCGATAGCACAGATACGCAGTATTTT. This gives the protein CASSLPRGSKSDSTDTQYF.

The CDR3 nucleotides read TGTGCCAGCAGCGTAGGAGGCTCAAGCTCTGGAAACACCATATATTTT. This encodes CASSVGGSSSGNTIYF. The V gene is TRBV9, the J gene TRBJ1-3; D unclear. Germline assignment: CDR1 SGDLS and CDR2 YYNGEE. This CDR3 is 16 amino acids long. The V end was cut by 0 bases, the J end by 0 bases, with 10 bases between.

V and J are TRBV5-8 and TRBJ1-1; tentatively, D is TRBD1 (5 bases). This CDR3 is built from 14 residues. CDR1 SGHTS and CDR2 YDEGEE come from the germline V gene. V dropped 2 bases and J dropped 4 bases, with 12 bases sitting between them. The CDR3 protein is CASSFRQGATEAFF. The DNA of the CDR3 is TGTGCCAGCAGCTTTAGGCAGGGTGCCACTGAAGCTTTCTTT.

J is TRBJ1-1 and V is TRBV27; D gene ambiguous. The germline CDR1 and CDR2 sequences are MNHEY and SMNVEV (reference sequence). The germline V and J ends were trimmed by 3 bases and 8 bases, with 10 bases remaining between them. The CDR3 totals 12 residues. The CDR3 protein is CASSFRGSEAFF. The CDR3 DNA reads as TGTGCCAGCAGTTTCCGGGGATCGGAAGCTTTCTTT.

The rearrangement joins TRBV7-8 to TRBJ1-5; D gene uncertain. Germline values: CDR1 SGHVS, CDR2 FQNEAQ. This CDR3 contains 15 residues. Trimming took off 0 bases at V and 5 bases at J, with 11 bases between the two ends. CDR3 in DNA: TGTGCCAGCAGCTTAGCGCTAACCGGGTATCAGCCCCAGCATTTT. Its translation is CASSLALTGYQPQHF.

The chain recombines TRBV3-1 (or the pseudogene TRBV3-2) with TRBJ1-3; 7 bases map to TRBD1. The CDR3 totals 16 residues. The ends lost 5 bases at V and 0 bases at J; junction bases unmatched: 7. Germline loops: CDR1 LGHDT, CDR2 YNNKEL (reference sequence). The DNA for the CDR3 is TGTGCCAGCAGCGGGGCAGGGGGGAGCTCTGGAAACACCATATATTTT. Its translation is CASSGAGGSSGNTIYF.

The chain uses TRBV18 and TRBJ1-3, with unresolved D. Germline V gene data show CDR1 as KGHSH and CDR2 as LQKENI. The CDR3 is 13 residues long. With 3 bases removed from V and 9 bases from J, the gap between germline ends came to 12 bases. The CDR3 nucleotides are TGTGCCAGCTCACCCGAGGCCGGCGGCACCATATATTTT. It yields the protein CASSPEAGGTIYF.

This clone was seen only a few times. This chain's CDR3 is CAWSEPGRSSYNEQFF. In DNA, the CDR3 is TGTGCCTGGAGCGAACCAGGGCGGAGCTCCTACAATGAGCAGTTCTTC. The J gene is TRBJ2-1, the V gene TRBV30; D perhaps matches TRBD1 (5 bases). Germline CDR1 GTSNPN, CDR2 SVGIG (reference sequence). CDR3 length: 16 residues. The germline V and J ends were trimmed by 3 bases and 0 bases, with 15 bases remaining between them.

The sample holds a few counts of this clone. The chain carries TRBV10-3 and TRBJ1-3; D is perhaps TRBD1 (6 bases). Germline-derived CDR1 and CDR2 are ENHRY and SYGVKD. The CDR3 totals 14 residues. The V end was cut by 4 bases, the J end by 6 bases, with 13 bases between. The chain's CDR3 is CAISVGQGQNTIYF. CDR3 DNA sequence: TGTGCCATCAGTGTAGGCCAGGGACAAAACACCATATATTTT.

This rearrangement joins TRBV4-3 to TRBJ1-2; D perhaps matches TRBD1 (6 bases). The CDR3 runs 12 residues. Trimming stripped 5 bases from V and 8 bases from J, with 12 bases between. The V gene's germline CDR1 is LGHNA and CDR2 YSLEER. CDR3 nucleotides: TGCGCCAGCAGCGCAGGACAGAAAGGCTACACCTTC. Translated: CASSAGQKGYTF.

For this clone: The identical CDR3 is also encoded by other nucleotide sequences in the sample. The V gene is TRBV4-3, the J gene TRBJ1-3; D is unresolved. V was clipped by 1 base and J by 4 bases, with 5 bases between them. Germline CDR1 reads LGHNA; CDR2 reads YSLEER. CDR3 length: 13 residues. The CDR3: CASSQVRGNTIYF. CDR3 bases: TGCGCCAGCAGCCAAGTGAGGGGAAACACCATATATTTT.

The chain uses TRBV2 and TRBJ1-5; a weak D match, TRBD1 (5 bases). Germline lookup yields CDR1 SNHLY and CDR2 FYNNEI. The CDR3 covers 13 residues. V lost 4 bases, J lost 9 bases, and 13 bases lay in between. CDR3 coding DNA: TGTGCCAGCAGTGGACAGTCGGATCGGCCCCAGCATTTT. Residues: CASSGQSDRPQHF.

This clone was detected only once. The V gene is TRBV2, the J gene TRBJ1-5; D perhaps matches TRBD1 (5 bases). V was pared by 8 bases and J by 4 bases, with 18 bases between. CDR1 is SNHLY, CDR2 FYNNEI, per germline. This CDR3 is built from 15 residues. In DNA, the CDR3 is TGTGCCAGCGGGTGGACCGGGGGGGGGAATCAGCCCCAGCATTTT. Its protein is CASGWTGGGNQPQHF.

The rearrangement joins TRBV14 to TRBJ2-5, with TRBD1 as a possible D gene (6 bases). Between the trimmed V and J ends, which lost 1 base and 1 base, there was a span of 13 bases. This CDR3 spans 16 amino acids. The germline CDR1 and CDR2 sequences are SGHDN and FVKESK. The CDR3: CASSQVTSGAQETQYF. The CDR3 bases are TGTGCCAGCAGCCAAGTTACGTCAGGGGCCCAAGAGACCCAGTACTTC.

This sequence joins TRBV13 and TRBJ2-1, with a weak D call TRBD2 (5 bases). The CDR3 totals 15 residues. Trimming took 2 bases from V and 0 from J, leaving 8 bases between them. Looked up from germline, CDR1 is PRHDT and CDR2 is FYEKMQ (reference sequence). The CDR3 sequence: CASSLRGNSYNEQFF. CDR3 bases: TGTGCCAGCAGCTTACGAGGGAACTCCTACAATGAGCAGTTCTTC.

The V and J genes are TRBV29-1 and TRBJ1-2, with TRBD1 matching 8 bases. This CDR3 contains 13 residues. In germline, CDR1 is SQVTM, CDR2 ANQGSEA. J lost 3 bases, V lost 7 bases, and 7 bases had no gene match. Written as DNA, the CDR3 is TGCAGCGCTCGGACAGGGTTGTACTATGGCTACACCTTC. Residues: CSARTGLYYGYTF.

This clone is medium-sized by share. The chain uses TRBV4-3 and TRBJ1-1, with TRBD1 matching over 9 bases. V trimming: 0 bases; J trimming: 4 bases; junction bases outside the gene matches: 9. This CDR3 comprises 17 residues. CDR1 is LGHNA and CDR2 is YSLEER in the germline V gene. The CDR3 sequence is CASSQEVQGQGPTEAFF. The CDR3 region has the DNA TGCGCCAGCAGCCAAGAGGTACAGGGACAGGGTCCCACTGAAGCTTTCTTT.

This chain uses TRBV2 with TRBJ1-2; maybe TRBD1 (6 bases). Trimming cost V 5 bases and J 0 bases, with 16 bases left between them. This CDR3 region has 16 residues. The germline V gene encodes CDR1 SNHLY and CDR2 FYNNEI. CDR3: CASSQGRGEANYGYTF. DNA of the CDR3: TGTGCCAGCAGTCAGGGCAGGGGCGAAGCTAACTATGGCTACACCTTC.

The CDR3 loop reads CASSQDSGQWNTEAFF. CDR3 nucleotides: TGTGCCAGCAGCCAAGACTCGGGACAGTGGAACACTGAAGCTTTCTTT. The V and J genes are TRBV14 and TRBJ1-1; TRBD1 agrees at 7 bases. Trimming cost V 0 bases and J 1 base; bases outside gene matches: 5. Germline lookup yields CDR1 SGHDN and CDR2 FVKESK. This CDR3 comprises 16 residues. Filled out from reference TRBV14 and TRBJ1-1, the complete variable domain reads EAGVTQFPSHSVIEKGQTVTLRCDPISGHDNLYWYRRVMGKEIKFLLHFVKESKQDESGMPNNRFLAERTGGTYSTLKVQPAELEDSGVYFCASSQDSGQWNTEAFFGQGTRLTVV.

This clone came up a few times. The V call is TRBV5-1, the J call TRBJ1-4; 7 bases line up with TRBD1. Looked up from germline, CDR1 is SGHRS and CDR2 is YFSETQ. CDR3 length: 15 residues. V was clipped by 2 bases and J by 4 bases; unmatched bases: 5. The CDR3 DNA sequence: TGCGCCAGCAGCTTACAGGGGCCCAATAATGAAAAACTGTTTTTT. As protein: CASSLQGPNNEKLFF.

The rearrangement links TRBV2 to TRBJ1-2; weak D call: TRBD1 (6 bases). Trimming took 6 bases from V and 3 from J, leaving 17 bases between them. This CDR3 has 15 residues. The V gene's germline CDR1 is SNHLY and CDR2 FYNNEI. CDR3 coding DNA: TGTGCCAGCAGGTCCTTGTTGGGGGCGGACTATGGCTACACCTTC. This encodes CASRSLLGADYGYTF.

V gene TRBV7-2 combines with J gene TRBJ1-3; possible D gene TRBD1, 6 bases. This CDR3 has 16 amino acids. The germline gives CDR1 SGHTA, CDR2 FQGNSA. With 4 bases removed from V and 1 base from J, the gap between germline ends came to 14 bases. CDR3 nucleotides: TGTGCCAGCAGCTGGAGGTCACAGGGTTCTGGAAACACCATATATTTT. Its protein product is CASSWRSQGSGNTIYF. Looking up the rest from reference TRBV7-2 and TRBJ1-3 gives the full variable domain: GAGVSQSPSNKVTEKGKDVELRCDPISGHTALYWYRQSLGQGLEFLIYFQGNSAPDKSGLPSDRFSAERTGGSVSTLTIQRTQQEDSAVYLCASSWRSQGSGNTIYFGEGSWLTVV.

This clone was observed a handful of times. J is TRBJ1-2 and V is TRBV3-1 (or the pseudogene TRBV3-2); 8 bases match TRBD1. The CDR3 consists of 13 residues. Trimming took 3 bases from V and 8 from J; bases not matched to a gene: 5. Germline V lookup: CDR1 LGHDT, CDR2 YNNKEL (reference sequence). The CDR3 protein is CASSQTGEGGYTF. CDR3 nucleotide sequence: TGTGCCAGCAGCCAGACAGGGGAGGGAGGCTACACCTTC.

The chain uses TRBV10-3 and TRBJ2-2; D perhaps matches TRBD1 (5 bases). Germline V gene lookup returns CDR1 ENHRY and CDR2 SYGVKD. With 3 bases removed from V and 8 bases from J, the gap between germline ends came to 13 bases. CDR3 length: 14 residues. CDR3 residues: CAISDQGKGGELFF. CDR3 bases: TGTGCCATCAGTGATCAGGGTAAAGGAGGGGAGCTGTTTTTT.

CDR3 region: CASSLVAADMNTEAFF. CDR3 nucleotide sequence: TGTGCCAGCAGTTTAGTGGCCGCGGACATGAACACTGAAGCTTTCTTT. This rearrangement joins TRBV27 to TRBJ1-1, with D possibly matching TRBD1 (5 bases). Trimming removed 2 bases at V and 0 bases at J, with 13 bases between. Germline CDR1 and CDR2: MNHEY and SMNVEV (reference sequence). The CDR3 loop spans 16 amino acids.